This TCR beta chain was documented in a study of shared clonotypes between healthy human individuals. General study findings and limits: Only a few donors were included, so the genetic and exposure-history diversity represented was limited. Only blood was sampled, and tissue TCR repertoires likely differ from blood ones.

V lost 3 bases to trimming and J lost 5 bases, with 13 bases between them. CDR1 and CDR2 from the germline V gene are KGHSH and LQKENI. CDR3 length: 14 residues. An even split of each subset's genomic DNA across several immunoSEQ plates was performed. Roughly 300 ng DNA, 25,000 to 35,000 T cell genomes, went into unsorted PBMC replicate PCRs. This table comes from immunoSEQ multiplex PCR, and its TCRdb copy is limited to in-frame clones, with some not included. Among about 460,000 clones listed, about 74% were seen once. On this clone itself: The antigen remains unidentified.

Sequencing used PBMCs. The chain joins TRBV18 to TRBJ1-1, with a tentative D call TRBD1 (5 bases). This sequence was found in a woman aged 40-49 years in good health. Some clones in this sample may be carry-over from other donors' samples. Written as DNA, the CDR3 is TGTGCCAGCTCACCCTACGGGGGGGAGACTGAAGCTTTCTTT. The encoded protein is CASSPYGGETEAFF.